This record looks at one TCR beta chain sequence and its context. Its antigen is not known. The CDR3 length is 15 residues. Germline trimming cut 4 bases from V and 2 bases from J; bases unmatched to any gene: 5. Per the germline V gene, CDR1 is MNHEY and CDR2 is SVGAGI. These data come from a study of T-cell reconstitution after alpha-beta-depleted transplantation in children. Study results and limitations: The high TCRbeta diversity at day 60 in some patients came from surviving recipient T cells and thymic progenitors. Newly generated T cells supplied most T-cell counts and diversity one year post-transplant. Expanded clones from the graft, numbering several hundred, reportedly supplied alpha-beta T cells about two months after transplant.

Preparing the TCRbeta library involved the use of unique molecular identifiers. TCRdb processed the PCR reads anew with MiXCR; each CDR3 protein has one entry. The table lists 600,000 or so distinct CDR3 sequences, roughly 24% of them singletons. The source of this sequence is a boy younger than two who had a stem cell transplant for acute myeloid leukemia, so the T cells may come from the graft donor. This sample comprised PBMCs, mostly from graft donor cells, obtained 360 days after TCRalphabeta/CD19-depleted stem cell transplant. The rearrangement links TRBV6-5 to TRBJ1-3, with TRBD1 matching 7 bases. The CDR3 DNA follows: TGTGCCAGCAGTTCGAGGGGGCGAGCTGGAAACACCATATATTTT. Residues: CASSSRGRAGNTIYF.